This T cell receptor (beta chain) was obtained from a study of cytomegalovirus exposure and HLA in healthy donors (TCRdb year 2017). Notes on the research overall: The roughly 650 repertoires of the first cohort and the 110 or so validation repertoires were produced on the same platform, according to a later analysis. In addition to the first cohort of 666 subjects, a separate validation cohort of 100 to 150 different subjects was used. To predict cytomegalovirus infection status, the study combined high-throughput TCR immunosequencing, statistical association of individual TCRs with disease status, and machine learning. The study aimed to test whether signatures of past pathogen exposure could be identified by cataloging public T cell receptors.

Library preparation was by the immunoSEQ multiplex PCR assay. The study's own analysis went as follows. A statistical classification framework was developed to diagnose cytomegalovirus status using the catalog of TCR beta chain sequences. Entries here come from immuneACCESS through TCRdb and include only in-frame sequences with V and J called. Some clones fail to appear in such tables; in the studies checked, an unresolved V gene covers under half of the shortfall, and the cause of the remainder is unknown. The V and J calls and clone size are taken from that table; D and trimming were inferred from the DNA. For this sample there are some 290,000 clones; roughly 86% appear just once. Around 0.88% of the sample lies in the top ten. For CDR1 and CDR2, the germline V gene lists MGHRA and YSYEKL. Inclusive of the bounding cysteine and phenylalanine, the CDR3 is 14 residues long. Only the CDR3 DNA stays, 42 bases, in frame from base 1. V gives up 4 bases and J gives up 3 bases, and the segment between their germline ends measures 9 bases.

In regard to this clone: It lacks a known antigen. The record has no base qualities; no much larger clone is one base away.

Separate from the approximately 700-subject first cohort, the validation cohort of 120 subjects was the group to which the donors belonged. The full study reports these points: In vitro tests confirmed that a few of the cytomegalovirus-associated TCR beta chains recognize cytomegalovirus antigens. In the study, around 150 TCR beta chains were listed as associated with cytomegalovirus. It was suggested by the authors that the approach could potentially be generalized to other disease states and immunological phenotypes. In a later analysis, TCRs clustered in the first cohort were found to also tend to co-occur in the approximately 120 validation repertoires, with approximately 95% of cluster scores above 0. All 120 or so repertoires were used to score co-occurrence in the validation cohort in a later analysis, because that analysis had no HLA typing for the cohort. Most TCR sequences were seen in very few donors, while some public TCRs were found in many individuals. The classifier was reported to diagnose cytomegalovirus status with high specificity and sensitivity in both the original cohort and the validation cohort.

The clonotype comes from a man under 40 in good health and CMV-seronegative. Here the chain combines TRBV4-1 and TRBJ2-2, with TRBD1 as a weak D call on 6 bases. Sequenced input: PBMCs. In nucleotides, the sequence is TGCGCCAGCAGCCTTGGGACACACACCGGGGAGCTGTTTTTT. This yields the protein CASSLGTHTGELFF.